This T cell receptor (beta chain) was retrieved from a study of shared clonotypes between healthy human individuals. Study-wide context: Donors, aged 18 to 49, were a couple of women and a few men.

Deletions cut 4 bases from V and 0 bases from J, with 13 bases between. Germline CDR1 and CDR2: LGHNA and YNFKEQ. This CDR3 spans 16 amino acids. Once extracted for a subset, genomic DNA was divided evenly among several immunoSEQ plates. Clones were sequenced by immunoSEQ multiplex PCR, and TCRdb holds only the in-frame ones, with some missing. Here the sample spans about 490,000 clones, roughly 85% being singletons. With regard to this clone: Antigen specificity is unknown.

Study-level findings and limits: Few donors restricted represented genetic and exposure-history diversity.

The receptor was derived from a woman between 40 and 55 years old in good health. Some clones in this sample may be carry-over from other donors' samples. The sequencing input was PBMCs. The V call is TRBV4-2, the J call TRBJ2-1; perhaps TRBD2 as D (5 bases). CDR3 residues: CASSRRSGTSYNEQFF. CDR3 bases: TGTGCCAGCAGCCGCCGGAGCGGTACCTCCTACAATGAGCAGTTCTTC.